This paragraph reports one TCR beta chain. The CDR3 has 17 residues. The germline V gene encodes CDR1 DFQATT and CDR2 SNEGSKA (reference sequence). This entry belongs to a study of blood T cells in healthy people across ages. PCR was performed a second time for about 7 to 12 cycles using a sample-barcoded 5' primer and a J-beta primer mix. From the 5' RACE reads, TCRdb called clonotypes with MiXCR, one entry per CDR3 protein. The top ten hold approximately 4% of the sample, which has 450,000 to 600,000 distinct CDR3 sequences, around 27% seen once. This sample was shared with a second study, whose subject was T cells of mothers and their children. That paper adds: Added by the second PCR's M1S primer were sample barcodes and 2-4 random nucleotides. Each child contributed around 3 million TCR beta CDR3 reads, while each mother contributed over 9.5 million.

This receptor was obtained from a boy aged 2 to 10 in good health. This sequence joins TRBV20-1 and TRBJ2-5; TRBD2 matches at 8 bases. The J call could be wrong; TRBJ2-7 is a better fit for the DNA end. Sequencing used blood. The DNA for the CDR3 is TGCAGTGCTAGGACCAACACCGGGGGGGCAGGGGCCTACGAGCAGTACTTC. It translates to CSARTNTGGAGAYEQYF.